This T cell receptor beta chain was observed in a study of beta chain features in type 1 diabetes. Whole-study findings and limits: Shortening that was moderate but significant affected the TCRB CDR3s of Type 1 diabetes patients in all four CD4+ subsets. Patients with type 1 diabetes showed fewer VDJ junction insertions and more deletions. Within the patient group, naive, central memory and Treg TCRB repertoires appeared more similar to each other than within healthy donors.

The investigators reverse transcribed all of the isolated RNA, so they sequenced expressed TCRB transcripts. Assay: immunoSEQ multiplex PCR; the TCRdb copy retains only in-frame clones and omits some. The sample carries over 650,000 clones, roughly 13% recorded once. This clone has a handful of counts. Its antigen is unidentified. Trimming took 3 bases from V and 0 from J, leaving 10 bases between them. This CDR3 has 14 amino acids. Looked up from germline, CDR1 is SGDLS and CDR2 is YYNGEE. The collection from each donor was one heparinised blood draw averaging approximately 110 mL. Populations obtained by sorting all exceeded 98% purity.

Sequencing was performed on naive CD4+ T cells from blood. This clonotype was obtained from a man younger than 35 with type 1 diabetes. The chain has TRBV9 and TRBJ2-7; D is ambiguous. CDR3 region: CASSAPGLSYEQYF. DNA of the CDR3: TGTGCCAGCAGCGCACCGGGCCTCTCCTACGAGCAGTACTTC.